Following are 4 T cell receptor beta chains from one sample sequenced in a study of T cell responses to AZD1222 COVID-19 vaccine. TCRdb's table, derived via immunoSEQ multiplex PCR, lists solely in-frame clones and lacks some. The sample consists of approximately 150,000 clones, about 90% of them appearing once. The sample in question was peripheral blood, obtained 28 days after the second dose of the MenACWY control vaccine. Source of these receptors: an adult who received the MenACWY meningococcal vaccine as a control.

This clone was counted only a few times. The genes are TRBV25-1 and TRBJ1-2; no definite D call. Germline V gene data show CDR1 as MGHDK and CDR2 as SYGVNS. CDR3 length: 13 amino acids. V shed 8 bases and J shed 2 bases, with 12 bases lying between them. The DNA for the CDR3 is TGTGCCAGCGCCGGAACGGGAAACTATGGCTACACCTTC. Translating it yields CASAGTGNYGYTF.

This clone was observed once. V is TRBV9 and J is TRBJ1-3; tentatively, D is TRBD1 (6 bases). The CDR3 covers 15 residues. Germline V gene data show CDR1 as SGDLS and CDR2 as YYNGEE. The V and J ends lost 0 bases and 0 bases respectively, with 7 bases between them. CDR3 sequence (DNA): TGTGCCAGCAGCGTAGAGGGGGTCTCTGGAAACACCATATATTTT. Its translation: CASSVEGVSGNTIYF.

Only one count was recorded for this clone. The chain combines TRBV29-1 with TRBJ2-1, with 8 bases aligning to TRBD1. From germline, CDR1 is SQVTM and CDR2 ANQGSEA. The CDR3 loop spans 14 amino acids. The trim removed 3 bases at V and 7 bases at J, leaving 8 bases unmatched. The CDR3 bases are TGCAGCGTTGAGCGGGGTCGGACAGGGAATGAGCAGTTCTTC. Protein sequence: CSVERGRTGNEQFF.

This clone is a singleton in its sample. The CDR3, as DNA: TGTGCCAGCAGCTCCCGTGTGGTTGCGGGGTTGAGTACAGATACGCAGTATTTT. As protein: CASSSRVVAGLSTDTQYF. The rearrangement joins TRBV7-2 to TRBJ2-3; D might be TRBD2 (6 bases). CDR1 is SGHTA, CDR2 FQGNSA, per germline. The V gene lost 4 bases and the J gene lost 3 bases, with 23 bases spanning the gap. The CDR3 contains 18 residues.